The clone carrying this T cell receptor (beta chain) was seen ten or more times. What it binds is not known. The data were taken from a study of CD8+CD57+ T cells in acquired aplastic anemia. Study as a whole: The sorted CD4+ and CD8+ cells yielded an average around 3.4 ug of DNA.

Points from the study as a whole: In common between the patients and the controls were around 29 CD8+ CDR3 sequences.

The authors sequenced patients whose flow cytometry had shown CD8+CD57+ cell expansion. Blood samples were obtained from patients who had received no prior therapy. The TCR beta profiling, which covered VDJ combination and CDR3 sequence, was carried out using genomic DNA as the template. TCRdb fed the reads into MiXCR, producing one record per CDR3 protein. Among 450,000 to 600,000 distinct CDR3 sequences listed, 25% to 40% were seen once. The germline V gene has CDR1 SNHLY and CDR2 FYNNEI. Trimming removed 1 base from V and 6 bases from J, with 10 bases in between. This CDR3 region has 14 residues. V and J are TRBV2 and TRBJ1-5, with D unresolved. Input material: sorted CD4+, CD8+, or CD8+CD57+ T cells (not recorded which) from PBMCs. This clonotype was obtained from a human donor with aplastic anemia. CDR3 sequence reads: CASSEVVVAQPQHF. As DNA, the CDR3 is TGTGCCAGCAGTGAAGTGGTCGTCGCTCAGCCCCAGCATTTT.